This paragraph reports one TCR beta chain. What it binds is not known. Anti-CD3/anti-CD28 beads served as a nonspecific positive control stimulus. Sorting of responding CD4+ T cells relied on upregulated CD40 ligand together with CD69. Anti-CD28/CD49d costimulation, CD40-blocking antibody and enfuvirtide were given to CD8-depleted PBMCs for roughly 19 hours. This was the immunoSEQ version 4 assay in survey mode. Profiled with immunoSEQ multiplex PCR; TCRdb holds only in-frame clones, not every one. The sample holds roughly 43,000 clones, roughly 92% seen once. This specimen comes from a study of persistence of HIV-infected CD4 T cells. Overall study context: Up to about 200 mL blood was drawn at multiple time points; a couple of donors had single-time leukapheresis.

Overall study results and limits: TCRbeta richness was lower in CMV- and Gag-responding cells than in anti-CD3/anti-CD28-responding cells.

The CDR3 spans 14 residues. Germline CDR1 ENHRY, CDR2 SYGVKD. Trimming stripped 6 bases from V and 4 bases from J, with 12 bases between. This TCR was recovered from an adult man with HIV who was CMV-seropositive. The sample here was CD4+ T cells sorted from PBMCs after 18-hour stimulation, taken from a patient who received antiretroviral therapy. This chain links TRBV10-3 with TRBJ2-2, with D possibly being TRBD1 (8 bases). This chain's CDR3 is CAIRDREGTGELFF. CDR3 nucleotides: TGTGCCATCAGGGACAGGGAGGGCACCGGGGAGCTGTTTTTT.